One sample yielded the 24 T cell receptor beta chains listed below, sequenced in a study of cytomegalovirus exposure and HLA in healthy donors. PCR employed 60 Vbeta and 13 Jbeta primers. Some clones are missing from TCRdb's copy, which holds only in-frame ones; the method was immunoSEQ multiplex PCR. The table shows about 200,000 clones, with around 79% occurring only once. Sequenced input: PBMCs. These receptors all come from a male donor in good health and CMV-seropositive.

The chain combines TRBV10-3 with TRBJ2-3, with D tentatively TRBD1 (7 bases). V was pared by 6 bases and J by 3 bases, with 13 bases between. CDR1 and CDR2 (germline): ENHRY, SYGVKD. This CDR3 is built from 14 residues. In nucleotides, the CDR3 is TGTGCCATCAGGGCAGGGGGAGGAACAGATACGCAGTATTTT. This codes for CAIRAGGGTDTQYF.

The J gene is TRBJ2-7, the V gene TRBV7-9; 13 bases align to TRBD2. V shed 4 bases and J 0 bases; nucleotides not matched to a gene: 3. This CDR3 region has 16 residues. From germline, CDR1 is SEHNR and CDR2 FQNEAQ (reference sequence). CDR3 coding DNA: TGTGCCAGCAGCTCAAGGACTAGCGGGAGCTCCTACGAGCAGTACTTC. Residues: CASSSRTSGSSYEQYF.

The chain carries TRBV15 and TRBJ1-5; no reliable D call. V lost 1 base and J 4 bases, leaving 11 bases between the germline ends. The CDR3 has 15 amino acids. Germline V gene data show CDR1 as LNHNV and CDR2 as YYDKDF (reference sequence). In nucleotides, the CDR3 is TGTGCCACCAGCAGAGTGTCTACGGGTAATCAGCCCCAGCATTTT. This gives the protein CATSRVSTGNQPQHF.

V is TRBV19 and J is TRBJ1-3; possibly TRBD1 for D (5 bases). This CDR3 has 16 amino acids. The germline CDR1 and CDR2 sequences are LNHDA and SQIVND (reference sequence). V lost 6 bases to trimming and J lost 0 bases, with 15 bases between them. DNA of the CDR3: TGTGCCAGTAGAACGGACGGGGGTTTCTCTGGAAACACCATATATTTT. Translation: CASRTDGGFSGNTIYF. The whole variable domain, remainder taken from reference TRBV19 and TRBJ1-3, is DGGITQSPKYLFRKEGQNVTLSCEQNLNHDAMYWYRQDPGQGLRLIYYSQIVNDFQKGDIAEGYSVSREKKESFPLTVTSAQKNPTAFYLCASRTDGGFSGNTIYFGEGSWLTVV.

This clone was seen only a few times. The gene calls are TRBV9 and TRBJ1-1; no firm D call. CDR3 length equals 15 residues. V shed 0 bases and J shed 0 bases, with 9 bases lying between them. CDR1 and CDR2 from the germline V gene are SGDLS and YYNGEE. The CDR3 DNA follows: TGTGCCAGCAGCGTAGGATCGGGGTTGAACACTGAAGCTTTCTTT. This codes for CASSVGSGLNTEAFF.

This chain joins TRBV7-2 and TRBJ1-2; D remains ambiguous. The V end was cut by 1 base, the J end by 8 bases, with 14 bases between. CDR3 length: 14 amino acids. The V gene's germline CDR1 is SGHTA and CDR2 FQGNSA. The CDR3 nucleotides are TGTGCCAGCAGCTTAGGAAGTTCGGGTGGCGGCTACACCTTC. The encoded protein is CASSLGSSGGGYTF.

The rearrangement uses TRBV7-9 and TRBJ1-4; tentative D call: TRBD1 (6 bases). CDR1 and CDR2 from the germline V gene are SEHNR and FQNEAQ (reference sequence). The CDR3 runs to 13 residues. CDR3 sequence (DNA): TGTTCCGGCCAGGACAGACAAAATGAAAAACTGTTTTTT. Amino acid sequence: CSGQDRQNEKLFF.

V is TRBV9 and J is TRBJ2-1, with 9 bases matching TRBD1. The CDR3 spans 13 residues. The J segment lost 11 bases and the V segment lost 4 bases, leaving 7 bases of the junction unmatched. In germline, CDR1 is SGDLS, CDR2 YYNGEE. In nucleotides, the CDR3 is TGTGCCAGCAGCCCTCTGGACAGGGGCCAGCAGTTCTTC. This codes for CASSPLDRGQQFF.

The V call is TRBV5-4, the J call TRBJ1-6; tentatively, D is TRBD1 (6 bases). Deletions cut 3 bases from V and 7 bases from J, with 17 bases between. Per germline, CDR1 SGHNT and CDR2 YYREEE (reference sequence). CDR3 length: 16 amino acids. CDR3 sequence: CASSSQGQWGNSPLHF. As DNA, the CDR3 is TGTGCCAGCAGCTCGCAAGGACAGTGGGGCAATTCACCCCTCCACTTT. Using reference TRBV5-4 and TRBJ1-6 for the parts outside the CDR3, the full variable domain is ETGVTQSPTHLIKTRGQQVTLRCSSQSGHNTVSWYQQALGQGPQFIFQYYREEENGRGNFPPRFSGLQFPNYSSELNVNALELDDSALYLCASSSQGQWGNSPLHFGNGTRLTVT.

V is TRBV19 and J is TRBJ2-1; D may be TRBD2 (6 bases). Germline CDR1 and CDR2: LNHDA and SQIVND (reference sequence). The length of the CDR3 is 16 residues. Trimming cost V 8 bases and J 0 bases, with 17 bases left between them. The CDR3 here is CASVGWGESSYNEQFF. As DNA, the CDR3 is TGTGCCAGTGTTGGTTGGGGGGAGAGCTCCTACAATGAGCAGTTCTTC.

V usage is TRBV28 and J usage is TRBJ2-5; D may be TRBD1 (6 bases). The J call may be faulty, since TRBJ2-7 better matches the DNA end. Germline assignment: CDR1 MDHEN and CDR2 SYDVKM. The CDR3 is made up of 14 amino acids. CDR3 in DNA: TGTGCCAGCAGCCCTGGGGACAACCACTACGAGCAGTACTTC. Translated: CASSPGDNHYEQYF.

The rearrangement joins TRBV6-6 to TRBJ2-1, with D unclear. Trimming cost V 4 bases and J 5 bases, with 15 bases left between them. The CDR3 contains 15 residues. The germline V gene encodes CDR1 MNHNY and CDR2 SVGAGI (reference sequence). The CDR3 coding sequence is TGTGCCAGCAGTTTAAGAGTCAACCCAAACAATGAGCAGTTCTTC. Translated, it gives CASSLRVNPNNEQFF.

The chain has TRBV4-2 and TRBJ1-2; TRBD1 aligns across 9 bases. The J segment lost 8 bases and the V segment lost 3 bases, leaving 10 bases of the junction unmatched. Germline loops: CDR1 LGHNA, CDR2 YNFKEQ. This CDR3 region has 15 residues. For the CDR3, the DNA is TGTGCCAGCAGCCATGCGACCGGGACAGGGCCAGGCTACACCTTC. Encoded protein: CASSHATGTGPGYTF.

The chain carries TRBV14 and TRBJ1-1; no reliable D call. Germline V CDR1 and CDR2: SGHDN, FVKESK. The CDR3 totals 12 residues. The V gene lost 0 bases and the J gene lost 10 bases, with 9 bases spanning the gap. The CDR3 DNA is TGTGCCAGCAGCCAAGATTGGGCCACAGCTTTCTTT. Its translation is CASSQDWATAFF.

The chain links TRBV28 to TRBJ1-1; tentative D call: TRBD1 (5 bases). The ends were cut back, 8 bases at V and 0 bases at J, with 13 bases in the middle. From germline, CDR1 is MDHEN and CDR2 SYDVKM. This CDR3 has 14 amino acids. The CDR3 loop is CASARGGLNTEAFF. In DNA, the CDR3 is TGTGCCAGCGCAAGGGGAGGTTTGAACACTGAAGCTTTCTTT.

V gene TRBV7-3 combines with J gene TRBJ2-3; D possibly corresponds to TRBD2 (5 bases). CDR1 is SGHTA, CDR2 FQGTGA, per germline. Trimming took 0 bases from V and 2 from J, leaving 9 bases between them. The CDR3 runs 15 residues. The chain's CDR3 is CASSLTGAFTDTQYF. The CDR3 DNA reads TGTGCCAGCAGCTTAACGGGAGCTTTCACAGATACGCAGTATTTT.

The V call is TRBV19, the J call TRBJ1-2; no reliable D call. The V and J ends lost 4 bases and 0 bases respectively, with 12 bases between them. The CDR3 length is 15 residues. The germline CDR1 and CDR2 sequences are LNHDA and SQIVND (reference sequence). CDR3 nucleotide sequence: TGTGCCAGTAGTACCTCTAGGTTAGCTAACTATGGCTACACCTTC. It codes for CASSTSRLANYGYTF.

CDR3 loop: CASSQDLRQEAFF. CDR3 nucleotides: TGCGCCAGCAGCCAAGATTTGCGGCAAGAAGCTTTCTTT. This rearrangement joins TRBV4-3 to TRBJ1-1; D gene unclear. CDR1 is LGHNA, CDR2 YSLEER, per germline. V was trimmed by 0 bases and J by 8 bases, leaving 10 bases between them. The CDR3 is 13 residues long.

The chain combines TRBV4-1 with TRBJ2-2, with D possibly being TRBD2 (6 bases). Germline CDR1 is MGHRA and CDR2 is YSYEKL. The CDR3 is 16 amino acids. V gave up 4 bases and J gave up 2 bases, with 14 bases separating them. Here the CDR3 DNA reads TGCGCCAGCAGCCGTTCTCGAGCGGGTAACACCGGGGAGCTGTTTTTT. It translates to CASSRSRAGNTGELFF.

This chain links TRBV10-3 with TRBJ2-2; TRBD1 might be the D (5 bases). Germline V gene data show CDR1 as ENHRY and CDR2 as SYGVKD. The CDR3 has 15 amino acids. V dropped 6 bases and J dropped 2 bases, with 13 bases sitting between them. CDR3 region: CAISWTQDNTGELFF. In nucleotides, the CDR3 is TGTGCCATCAGCTGGACACAAGACAACACCGGGGAGCTGTTTTTT.

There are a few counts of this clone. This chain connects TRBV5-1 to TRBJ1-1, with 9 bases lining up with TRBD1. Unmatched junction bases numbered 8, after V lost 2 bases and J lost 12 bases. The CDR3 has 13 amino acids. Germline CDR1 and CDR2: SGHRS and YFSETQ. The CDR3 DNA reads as TGCGCCAGCAGCTTATTACCGGGACAGGGTACTTTCTTT. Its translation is CASSLLPGQGTFF. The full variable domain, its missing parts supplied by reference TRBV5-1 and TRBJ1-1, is KAGVTQTPRYLIKTRGQQVTLSCSPISGHRSVSWYQQTPGQGLQFLFEYFSETQRNKGNFPGRFSGRQFSNSRSEMNVSTLELGDSALYLCASSLLPGQGTFFGQGTRLTVV.

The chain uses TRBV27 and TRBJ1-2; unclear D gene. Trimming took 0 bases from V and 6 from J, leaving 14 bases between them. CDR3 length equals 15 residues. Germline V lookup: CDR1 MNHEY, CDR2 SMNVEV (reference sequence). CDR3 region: CASSLSGWQADGYTF. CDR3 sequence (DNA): TGTGCCAGCAGTTTATCGGGTTGGCAGGCTGATGGCTACACCTTC.

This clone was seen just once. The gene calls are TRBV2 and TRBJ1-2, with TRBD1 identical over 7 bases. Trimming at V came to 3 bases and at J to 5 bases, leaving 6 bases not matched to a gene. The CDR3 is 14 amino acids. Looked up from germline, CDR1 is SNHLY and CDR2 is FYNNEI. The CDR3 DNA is TGTGCCAGCAGTGACTGGACAGGAGTTTATGGCTACACCTTC. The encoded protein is CASSDWTGVYGYTF.

The CDR3 sequence: CASSLEPGERTDTQYF. In DNA, the CDR3 is TGTGCCAGCAGCTTAGAACCGGGGGAGCGGACAGATACGCAGTATTTT. This chain connects TRBV7-2 to TRBJ2-3, with D maybe TRBD2 (6 bases). Germline lookup yields CDR1 SGHTA and CDR2 FQGNSA. Trimming took off 1 base at V and 3 bases at J, with 14 bases between the two ends. This CDR3 has 16 amino acids.